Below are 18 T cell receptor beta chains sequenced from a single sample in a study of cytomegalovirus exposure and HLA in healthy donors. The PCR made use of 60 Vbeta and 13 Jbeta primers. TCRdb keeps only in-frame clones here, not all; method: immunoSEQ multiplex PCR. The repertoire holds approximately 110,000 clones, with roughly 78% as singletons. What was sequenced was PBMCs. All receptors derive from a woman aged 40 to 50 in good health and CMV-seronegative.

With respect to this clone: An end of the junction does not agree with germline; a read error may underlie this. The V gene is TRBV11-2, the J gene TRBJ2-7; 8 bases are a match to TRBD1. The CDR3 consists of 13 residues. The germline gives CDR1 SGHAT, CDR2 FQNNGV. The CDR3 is CASSLAQQGVVDF. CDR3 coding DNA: TGTGCCAGCAGCTTAGCCCAACAGGGGGTGGTGGACTTC.

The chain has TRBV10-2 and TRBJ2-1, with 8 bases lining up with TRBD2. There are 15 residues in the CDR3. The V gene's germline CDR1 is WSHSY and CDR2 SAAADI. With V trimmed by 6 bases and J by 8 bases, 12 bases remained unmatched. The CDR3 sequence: CASSPSSGLGYEQFF. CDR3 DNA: TGCGCCAGCAGCCCCAGCTCGGGACTAGGATATGAGCAGTTCTTC.

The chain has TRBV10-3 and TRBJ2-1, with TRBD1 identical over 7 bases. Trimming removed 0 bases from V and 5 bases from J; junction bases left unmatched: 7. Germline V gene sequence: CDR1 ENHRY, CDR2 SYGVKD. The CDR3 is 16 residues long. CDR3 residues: CAISESTGFEDNEQFF. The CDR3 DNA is TGTGCCATCAGTGAGTCGACAGGGTTTGAGGACAATGAGCAGTTCTTC.

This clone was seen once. CDR3 bases: TGCGCCAGCAGCCCGTCGGACAGCCCACCCTACGAGCAGTACTTC. As protein: CASSPSDSPPYEQYF. The chain links TRBV5-1 to TRBJ2-7; TRBD1 is a possible D gene (6 bases). The CDR3 runs 15 residues. Trimming took 4 bases from V and 2 from J, leaving 16 bases between them. CDR1 SGHRS and CDR2 YFSETQ come from the germline V gene. The complete variable domain, with remaining parts taken from reference TRBV5-1 and TRBJ2-7, reads KAGVTQTPRYLIKTRGQQVTLSCSPISGHRSVSWYQQTPGQGLQFLFEYFSETQRNKGNFPGRFSGRQFSNSRSEMNVSTLELGDSALYLCASSPSDSPPYEQYFGPGTRLTVT.

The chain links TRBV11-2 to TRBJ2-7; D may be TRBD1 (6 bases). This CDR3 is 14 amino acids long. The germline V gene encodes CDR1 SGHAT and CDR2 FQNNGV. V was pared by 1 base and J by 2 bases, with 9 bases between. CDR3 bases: TGTGCCAGCAGCTTAGGTCCAGGGGCCTACGAGCAGTACTTC. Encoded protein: CASSLGPGAYEQYF.

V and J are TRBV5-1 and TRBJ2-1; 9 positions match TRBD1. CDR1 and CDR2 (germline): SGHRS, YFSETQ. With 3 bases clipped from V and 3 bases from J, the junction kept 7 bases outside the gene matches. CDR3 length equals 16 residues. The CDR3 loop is CASSSKATGGYNEQFF. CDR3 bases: TGCGCCAGCAGCTCTAAGGCGACAGGGGGCTACAATGAGCAGTTCTTC. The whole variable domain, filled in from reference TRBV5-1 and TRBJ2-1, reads KAGVTQTPRYLIKTRGQQVTLSCSPISGHRSVSWYQQTPGQGLQFLFEYFSETQRNKGNFPGRFSGRQFSNSRSEMNVSTLELGDSALYLCASSSKATGGYNEQFFGPGTRLTVL.

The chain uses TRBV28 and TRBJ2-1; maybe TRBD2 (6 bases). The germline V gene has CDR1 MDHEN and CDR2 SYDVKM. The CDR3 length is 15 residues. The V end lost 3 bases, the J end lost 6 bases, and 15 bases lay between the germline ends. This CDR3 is CASSFWDSKGNEQFF. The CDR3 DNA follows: TGTGCCAGCAGTTTCTGGGACTCCAAAGGCAATGAGCAGTTCTTC. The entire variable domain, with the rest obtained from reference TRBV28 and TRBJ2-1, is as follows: DVKVTQSSRYLVKRTGEKVFLECVQDMDHENMFWYRQDPGLGLRLIYFSYDVKMKEKGDIPEGYSVSREKKERFSLILESASTNQTSMYLCASSFWDSKGNEQFFGPGTRLTVL.

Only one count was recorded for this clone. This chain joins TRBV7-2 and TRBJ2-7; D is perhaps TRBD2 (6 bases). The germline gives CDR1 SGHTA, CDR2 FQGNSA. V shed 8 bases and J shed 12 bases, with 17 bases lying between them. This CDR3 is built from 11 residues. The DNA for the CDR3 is TGTGCCAGCGGAGAAAGGAGGGGCCGGTACTTC. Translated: CASGERRGRYF.

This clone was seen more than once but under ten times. The CDR3 region has the DNA TGTGCCAGCAGCCGCCTTGAGAGGGTAGATGAAAAACTGTTTTTT. It specifies CASSRLERVDEKLFF. The chain has TRBV28 and TRBJ1-4; unclear D gene. Trimming shortened V by 6 bases and J by 6 bases, and 17 bases separated the two germline ends. The CDR3 has 15 residues. CDR1 and CDR2 (germline): MDHEN, SYDVKM.

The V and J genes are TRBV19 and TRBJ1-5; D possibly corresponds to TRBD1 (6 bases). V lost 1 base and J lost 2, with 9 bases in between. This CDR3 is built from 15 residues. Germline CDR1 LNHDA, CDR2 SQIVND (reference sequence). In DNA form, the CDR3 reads TGTGCCAGTAGTATAGTGGCAGGGGGCAATCAGCCCCAGCATTTT. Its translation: CASSIVAGGNQPQHF.

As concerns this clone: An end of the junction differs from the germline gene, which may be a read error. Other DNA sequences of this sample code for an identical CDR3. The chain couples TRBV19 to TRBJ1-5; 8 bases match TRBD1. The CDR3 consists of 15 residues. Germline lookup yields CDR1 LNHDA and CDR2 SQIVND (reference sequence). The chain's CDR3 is CASSTDQGASRPQHF. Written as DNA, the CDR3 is TGTGCTAGTAGTACGGACCAGGGGGCGAGTCGGCCCCAGCATTTT.

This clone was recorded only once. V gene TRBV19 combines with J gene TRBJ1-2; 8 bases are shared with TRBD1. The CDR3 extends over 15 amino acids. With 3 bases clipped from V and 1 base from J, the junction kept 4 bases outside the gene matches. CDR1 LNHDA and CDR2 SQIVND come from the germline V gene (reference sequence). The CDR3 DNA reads TGTGCCAGTAGTATGCCGGGACAGGATAACTATGGCTACACCTTC. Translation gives CASSMPGQDNYGYTF.

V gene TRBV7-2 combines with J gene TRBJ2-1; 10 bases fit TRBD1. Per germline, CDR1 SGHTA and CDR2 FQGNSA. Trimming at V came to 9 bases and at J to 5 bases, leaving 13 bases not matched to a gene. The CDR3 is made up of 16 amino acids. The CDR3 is CASNRLSGTGDNEQFF. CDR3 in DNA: TGTGCCAGTAACAGATTATCCGGGACAGGGGACAATGAGCAGTTCTTC. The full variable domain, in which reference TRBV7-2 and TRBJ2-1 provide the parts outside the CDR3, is GAGVSQSPSNKVTEKGKDVELRCDPISGHTALYWYRQSLGQGLEFLIYFQGNSAPDKSGLPSDRFSAERTGGSVSTLTIQRTQQEDSAVYLCASNRLSGTGDNEQFFGPGTRLTVL.

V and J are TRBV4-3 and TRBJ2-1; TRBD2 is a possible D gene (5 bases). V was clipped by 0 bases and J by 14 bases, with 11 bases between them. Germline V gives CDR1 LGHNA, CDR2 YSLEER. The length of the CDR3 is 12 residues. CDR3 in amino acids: CASSQDKLREFF. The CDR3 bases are TGCGCCAGCAGCCAAGATAAACTGCGGGAGTTCTTC.

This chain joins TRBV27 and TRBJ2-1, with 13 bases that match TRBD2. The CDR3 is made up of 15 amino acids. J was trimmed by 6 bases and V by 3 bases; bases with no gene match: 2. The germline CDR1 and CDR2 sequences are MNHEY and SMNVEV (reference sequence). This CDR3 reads CASSFGLAGVNEQFF. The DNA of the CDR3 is TGTGCCAGCAGTTTCGGACTAGCGGGAGTCAATGAGCAGTTCTTC.

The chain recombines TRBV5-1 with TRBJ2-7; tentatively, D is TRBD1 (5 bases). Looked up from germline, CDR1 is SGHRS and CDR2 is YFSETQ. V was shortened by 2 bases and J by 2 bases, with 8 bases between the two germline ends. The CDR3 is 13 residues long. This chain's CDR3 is CASSLTGTYEQYF. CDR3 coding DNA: TGCGCCAGCAGCTTAACAGGTACCTACGAGCAGTACTTC.

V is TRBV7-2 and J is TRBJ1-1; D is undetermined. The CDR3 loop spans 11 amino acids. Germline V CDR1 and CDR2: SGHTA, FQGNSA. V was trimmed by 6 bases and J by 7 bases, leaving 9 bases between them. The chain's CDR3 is CASSYADEAFF. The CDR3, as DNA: TGTGCCAGCAGTTACGCGGATGAAGCTTTCTTT.

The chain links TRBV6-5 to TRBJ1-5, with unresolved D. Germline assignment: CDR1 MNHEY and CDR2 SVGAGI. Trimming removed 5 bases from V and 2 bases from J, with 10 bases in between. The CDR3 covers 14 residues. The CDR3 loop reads CASSPQRGNQPQHF. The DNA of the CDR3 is TGTGCCAGCAGTCCCCAGAGGGGCAATCAGCCCCAGCATTTT.